A single sample gave rise to the 13 T cell receptor beta chains below, sequenced in a study of cytomegalovirus exposure and HLA in healthy donors. The PCR contained 60 Vbeta and 13 Jbeta primers. The repertoire was sequenced with immunoSEQ multiplex PCR; TCRdb's copy has only in-frame clones and lacks some. The sample lists tens of thousands of clones; around 77% were seen once. Sequenced: PBMCs. The source is a man aged 30 to 45 in good health and CMV-seronegative.

This chain links TRBV10-1 with TRBJ2-7; a possible D gene is TRBD1 (6 bases). With 5 bases removed from V and 0 bases from J, the gap between germline ends came to 14 bases. Looked up from germline, CDR1 is WNHNN and CDR2 is SYGVQD (reference sequence). This CDR3 contains 15 residues. CDR3 sequence reads: CASSPGTPSSYEQYF. The CDR3 coding sequence is TGCGCCAGCAGTCCGGGGACACCTTCCTCCTACGAGCAGTACTTC.

V gene TRBV19 combines with J gene TRBJ2-1, with 11 bases aligning to TRBD2. Looked up from germline, CDR1 is LNHDA and CDR2 is SQIVND (reference sequence). The CDR3 is 12 amino acids. Germline trimming cut 2 bases from V and 13 bases from J; bases unmatched to any gene: 1. CDR3 amino acids: CASSITSGSQFF. The CDR3 bases are TGTGCCAGTAGTATAACTAGCGGGAGCCAGTTCTTC.

The chain employs TRBV19 and TRBJ2-5, with 8 bases that match TRBD1. V dropped 4 bases and J dropped 5; count of bases not matched to a gene: 9. Looked up from germline, CDR1 is LNHDA and CDR2 is SQIVND (reference sequence). The CDR3 contains 15 residues. Here the CDR3 reads CASSTTGTGSETQYF. The DNA for the CDR3 is TGTGCCAGTAGTACGACCGGGACAGGCTCCGAGACCCAGTACTTC.

The chain employs TRBV29-1 and TRBJ1-1, with D unresolved. V lost 3 bases and J lost 1, with 9 bases in between. The CDR3 totals 13 residues. The germline V gene has CDR1 SQVTM and CDR2 ANQGSEA. CDR3 nucleotide sequence: TGCAGCGTTGAGAGAGGAACGAACACTGAAGCTTTCTTT. Translation gives CSVERGTNTEAFF.

V and J are TRBV7-9 and TRBJ2-3; 9 bases are shared with TRBD2. The J segment lost 13 bases and the V segment lost 5 bases, leaving 7 bases of the junction unmatched. The CDR3 sequence is 12 residues long. Germline CDR1 is SEHNR and CDR2 is FQNEAQ (reference sequence). CDR3 in amino acids: CASSPAGGPKYF. The DNA of the CDR3 is TGTGCCAGCAGCCCTGCGGGGGGGCCAAAGTATTTT.

This chain connects TRBV5-1 to TRBJ1-4; 8 nucleotides align to TRBD1. Germline CDR1 and CDR2: SGHRS and YFSETQ. V shed 4 bases, J shed 0 bases, and the junction held 5 bases outside the gene matches. This CDR3 spans 16 amino acids. The CDR3 DNA reads as TGCGCCAGCAGCATGACAGGGGTAGCAACTAATGAAAAACTGTTTTTT. Translated: CASSMTGVATNEKLFF.

The rearrangement uses TRBV5-1 and TRBJ2-1; maybe TRBD2 (5 bases). The V gene lost 4 bases and the J gene lost 0 bases, with 17 bases spanning the gap. The CDR3 consists of 17 residues. Looked up from germline, CDR1 is SGHRS and CDR2 is YFSETQ. CDR3 loop: CASSLQPRDFSYNEQFF. The CDR3 DNA is TGCGCCAGCAGCCTCCAGCCCCGGGATTTCTCCTACAATGAGCAGTTCTTC.

This chain links TRBV5-1 with TRBJ2-7, with D perhaps TRBD1 (6 bases). In germline, CDR1 is SGHRS, CDR2 YFSETQ. This CDR3 is 14 amino acids long. V shed 4 bases and J shed 5 bases, with 16 bases lying between them. The CDR3 nucleotides are TGCGCCAGCAGCCCCGCGCAGGGGAACCACGAGCAGTACTTC. Amino acids: CASSPAQGNHEQYF.

The chain is built from TRBV4-1 and TRBJ1-5; 9 nucleotides align to TRBD1. The length of the CDR3 is 16 residues. Per germline, CDR1 MGHRA and CDR2 YSYEKL. Germline trimming cut 4 bases from V and 4 bases from J; bases unmatched to any gene: 8. CDR3 residues: CASSLVRDRENQPQHF. As DNA, the CDR3 is TGCGCCAGCAGCCTAGTCCGGGACAGGGAAAATCAGCCCCAGCATTTT.

This chain connects TRBV7-9 to TRBJ2-3; the D is unclear. The germline V gene has CDR1 SEHNR and CDR2 FQNEAQ (reference sequence). Between the trimmed V and J ends, which lost 8 bases and 2 bases, there was a span of 11 bases. CDR3 length equals 13 residues. The DNA for the CDR3 is TGTGCCAGCGTTGATCAGAACACAGATACGCAGTATTTT. As protein: CASVDQNTDTQYF.

The CDR3 region has the DNA TGCGCCAGCAGCTTGGGCGGGAAGGCCACCGGGGAGCTGTTTTTT. This gives the protein CASSLGGKATGELFF. V and J are TRBV5-1 and TRBJ2-2; tentative D call: TRBD2 (6 bases). Germline CDR1 SGHRS, CDR2 YFSETQ. Trimming removed 0 bases at V and 4 bases at J, with 10 bases between. This CDR3 region has 15 residues.

J is TRBJ2-3 and V is TRBV5-1; a weak D match, TRBD1 (5 bases). Trimming removed 0 bases at V and 0 bases at J, with 8 bases between. Germline V lookup: CDR1 SGHRS, CDR2 YFSETQ. The CDR3 contains 15 residues. The CDR3 here is CASSLAGSSTDTQYF. The CDR3 region has the DNA TGCGCCAGCAGCTTGGCAGGGTCTAGCACAGATACGCAGTATTTT.

The chain couples TRBV6-5 to TRBJ2-4, with TRBD1 as a possible D gene (6 bases). CDR3 length equals 12 residues. Trimming left V 10 bases short and J 8 bases short, with 15 bases between. Germline loops: CDR1 MNHEY, CDR2 SVGAGI. CDR3 loop: CATRDTTYIQYF. The CDR3 DNA reads TGTGCCACTCGGGACACGACATACATTCAGTACTTC.